These 3 T cell receptor beta chains share one sample of origin, sequenced in a study of T cell responses to AZD1222 COVID-19 vaccine. Only in-frame clones appear in the TCRdb table, and some are missing; sequencing was by immunoSEQ multiplex PCR. The data hold tens of thousands of clones, with 90% observed a single time. This sample comprised peripheral blood, obtained 28 days after the second AZD1222 dose. The receptors were sampled from an adult who received the AZD1222 COVID-19 vaccine.

This sequence joins TRBV7-2 and TRBJ2-1, with 9 bases identical to TRBD2. Germline CDR1 SGHTA, CDR2 FQGNSA. V trimming: 5 bases; J trimming: 5 bases; junction bases outside the gene matches: 10. The CDR3 runs to 16 residues. The CDR3 nucleotides are TGTGCCAGCAGCATCCTTAGCGGGGGCCTCAACAATGAGCAGTTCTTC. Translated, it gives CASSILSGGLNNEQFF.

The CDR3 sequence: CAISESRTAGTEAFF. The CDR3 DNA reads TGTGCCATCAGTGAATCTCGGACAGCGGGGACTGAAGCTTTCTTT. The chain recombines TRBV10-3 with TRBJ1-1; the D gene is possibly TRBD1 (6 bases). Germline values: CDR1 ENHRY, CDR2 SYGVKD. The CDR3 consists of 15 residues. V was clipped by 3 bases and J by 5 bases, with 16 bases between them.

The chain employs TRBV18 and TRBJ1-1; D uncertain. The CDR3 has 15 residues. V was cut by 4 bases and J by 1 base, with 13 bases left in between. Germline V gene data show CDR1 as KGHSH and CDR2 as LQKENI. The CDR3 DNA reads as TGTGCCAGCTCACTAACCCGGATACAGAACACTGAAGCTTTCTTT. Its translation: CASSLTRIQNTEAFF.